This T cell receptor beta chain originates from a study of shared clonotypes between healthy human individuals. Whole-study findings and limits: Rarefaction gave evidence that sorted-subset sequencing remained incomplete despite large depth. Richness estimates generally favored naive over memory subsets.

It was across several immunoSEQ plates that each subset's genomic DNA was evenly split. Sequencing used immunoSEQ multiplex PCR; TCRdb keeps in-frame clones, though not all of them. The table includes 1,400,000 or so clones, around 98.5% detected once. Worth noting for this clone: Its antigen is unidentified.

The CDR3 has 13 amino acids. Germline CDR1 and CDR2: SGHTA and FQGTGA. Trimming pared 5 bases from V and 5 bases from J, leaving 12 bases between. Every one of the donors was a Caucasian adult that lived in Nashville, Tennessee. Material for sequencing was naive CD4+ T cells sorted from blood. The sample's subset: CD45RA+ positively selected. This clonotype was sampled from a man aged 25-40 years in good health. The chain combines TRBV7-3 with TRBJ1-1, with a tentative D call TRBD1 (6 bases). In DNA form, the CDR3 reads TGTGCCAGCAGCCCACAGGGTCAAACTGAAGCTTTCTTT. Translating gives CASSPQGQTEAFF.